This T cell receptor beta chain is drawn from a study of T cell responses to AZD1222 COVID-19 vaccine. General study findings and limits: After the peak T cell response, and only then, were repertoires sampled. Seropositivity was recorded at baseline in only 6 or 7 AZD1222 recipients. The sample set comprised mostly white British donors with more females, and clonal diversity was possibly underestimated. Recipients of two AZD1222 doses showed rising Spike-specific TCR breadth and depth.

Note on this clone: Its antigen is currently unknown.

The germline V and J ends were trimmed by 0 bases and 1 base, with 7 bases remaining between them. The CDR3 extends over 15 amino acids. CDR1 is MDHEN and CDR2 is SYDVKM in the germline V gene. Generated by immunoSEQ multiplex PCR, the TCRdb table keeps only in-frame clones and is missing some. The table records approximately 140,000 clones, about 92% of them present only once. V and J are TRBV28 and TRBJ1-5; D unresolved. The receptor was isolated from an adult who received the AZD1222 COVID-19 vaccine. The sample in question was peripheral blood, obtained 28 days after the second AZD1222 dose. The CDR3 loop reads CASSLWGSSNQPQHF. Written as DNA, the CDR3 is TGTGCCAGCAGTTTATGGGGGTCAAGCAATCAGCCCCAGCATTTT.